Presented here are 26 T cell receptor beta chains from one specimen sequenced in a study of blood T cell repertoires in COVID-19. The data were produced by immunoSEQ multiplex PCR, yet TCRdb's version contains in-frame clones alone and is incomplete. The sample records roughly 57,000 clones, roughly 80% being singletons. The sample comprised peripheral blood. Every receptor here comes from a woman aged 70-85 years with acute or convalescent COVID-19.

The genes are TRBV3-1 (or the pseudogene TRBV3-2) and TRBJ2-2; D might be TRBD1 (5 bases). V was shortened by 0 bases and J by 5 bases, with 13 bases between the two germline ends. Germline V gene data show CDR1 as LGHDT and CDR2 as YNNKEL (reference sequence). The CDR3 totals 16 residues. CDR3 nucleotides: TGTGCCAGCAGCCAAGAGGAAGGGGCCGGAACCGGGGAGCTGTTTTTT. Residues: CASSQEEGAGTGELFF.

This clone came up a few times. This rearrangement joins TRBV5-1 to TRBJ2-7, with 13 bases fitting TRBD2. V shed 4 bases and J 4 bases; nucleotides not matched to a gene: 5. CDR1 and CDR2 (germline): SGHRS, YFSETQ. The CDR3 loop spans 15 amino acids. The CDR3 reads CASSAGTSGAYEQYF. The DNA for the CDR3 is TGCGCCAGCAGCGCCGGGACTAGCGGGGCTTACGAGCAGTACTTC.

This chain links TRBV5-4 with TRBJ2-3; TRBD1 might be the D (8 bases). Per the germline V gene, CDR1 is SGHNT and CDR2 is YYREEE (reference sequence). V was shortened by 1 base and J by 4 bases, with 16 bases between the two germline ends. This CDR3 region has 16 residues. In nucleotides, the CDR3 is TGTGCCAGCAGCTTGAAACAGGGGGGGAAGGCAGATACGCAGTATTTT. Its translation: CASSLKQGGKADTQYF.

This chain connects TRBV3-1 (or the pseudogene TRBV3-2) to TRBJ2-1; TRBD2 matches at 9 bases. V gave up 1 base and J gave up 11 bases; unmatched junction bases: 3. This CDR3 has 13 amino acids. Looked up from germline, CDR1 is LGHDT and CDR2 is YNNKEL (reference sequence). CDR3: CASSQGGGVKQFF. CDR3 coding DNA: TGTGCCAGCAGCCAAGGCGGGGGGGTGAAGCAGTTCTTC.

This chain joins TRBV19 and TRBJ1-1, with a possible D match to TRBD1 (6 bases). CDR1 and CDR2 (germline): LNHDA, SQIVND (reference sequence). This CDR3 spans 13 amino acids. The V end lost 6 bases, the J end lost 3 bases, and 11 bases lay between the germline ends. CDR3 in amino acids: CASSEQGDTEAFF. The DNA of the CDR3 is TGTGCCAGTAGCGAACAGGGAGACACTGAAGCTTTCTTT.

The genes are TRBV27 and TRBJ2-7; TRBD1 agrees at 9 bases. V was pared by 3 bases and J by 2 bases, with 2 bases of the junction left unmatched. The CDR3 length is 14 residues. Per the germline V gene, CDR1 is MNHEY and CDR2 is SMNVEV (reference sequence). The CDR3 coding sequence is TGTGCCAGCAGTTTTTGGGACAGGGCCTACGAGCAGTACTTC. Translated: CASSFWDRAYEQYF.

The rearrangement links TRBV6-5 to TRBJ2-7; 9 bases fit TRBD2. CDR1 and CDR2 (germline): MNHEY, SVGAGI. The CDR3 covers 14 residues. Losses at the gene ends were 8 bases for V and 2 bases for J; bases not matched to a gene: 7. The CDR3 nucleotides read TGTGCCAGCGGAGCGGGGGGCCACACCTACGAGCAGTACGTC. It is translated as CASGAGGHTYEQYV.

The sample holds one count of this clone. J is TRBJ1-1 and V is TRBV19; possible D gene TRBD1, 5 bases. Trimming cost V 0 bases and J 1 base, with 12 bases left between them. The CDR3 spans 16 residues. Germline V CDR1 and CDR2: LNHDA, SQIVND (reference sequence). The CDR3 nucleotides read TGTGCCAGTAGTATAGATGCAGTAAGGGGGAACACTGAAGCTTTCTTT. Its protein is CASSIDAVRGNTEAFF. The whole variable domain, filled in from reference TRBV19 and TRBJ1-1, reads DGGITQSPKYLFRKEGQNVTLSCEQNLNHDAMYWYRQDPGQGLRLIYYSQIVNDFQKGDIAEGYSVSREKKESFPLTVTSAQKNPTAFYLCASSIDAVRGNTEAFFGQGTRLTVV.

V gene TRBV6-5 combines with J gene TRBJ1-4, with unresolved D. Germline V gives CDR1 MNHEY, CDR2 SVGAGI. Trimming removed 5 bases from V and 7 bases from J, with 8 bases in between. The CDR3 sequence is 12 residues long. The CDR3 nucleotides are TGTGCCAGCAGTCCCCCCGGTGAAAAACTGTTTTTT. This codes for CASSPPGEKLFF.

The chain uses TRBV6-1 and TRBJ1-6; 7 nucleotides match TRBD1. The CDR3 spans 16 residues. Losses at the gene ends were 2 bases for V and 4 bases for J; bases not matched to a gene: 5. Germline V gene sequence: CDR1 MNHNS, CDR2 SASEGT. The CDR3 coding sequence is TGTGCCAGCAGTGAATTTACAGGGGATTATAATTCACCCCTCCACTTT. Encoded protein: CASSEFTGDYNSPLHF.

The chain is built from TRBV6-6 and TRBJ1-5; D unclear. Germline V CDR1 and CDR2: MNHNY, SVGAGI (reference sequence). The V gene lost 4 bases and the J gene lost 5 bases, with 6 bases spanning the gap. The CDR3 totals 12 residues. CDR3 sequence reads: CASSSLYQPQHF. For the CDR3, the DNA is TGTGCCAGCAGTTCCCTTTATCAGCCCCAGCATTTT.

This clone came up a few times. The rearrangement links TRBV7-9 to TRBJ1-1; 10 nucleotides align to TRBD1. The V gene end was trimmed by 4 bases and the J gene end by 6 bases; junction bases not matched to a gene: 8. The CDR3 runs to 15 residues. Looked up from germline, CDR1 is SEHNR and CDR2 is FQNEAQ (reference sequence). As DNA, the CDR3 is TGTGCCAGCAGCTGGACAGGGGGGCCCAGGCCTGAAGCTTTCTTT. It codes for CASSWTGGPRPEAFF.

This chain joins TRBV3-1 (or the pseudogene TRBV3-2) and TRBJ2-5; 12 nucleotides match TRBD2. The V segment lost 0 bases and the J segment 5 bases; nucleotides outside the gene matches: 7. This CDR3 comprises 17 residues. Per the germline V gene, CDR1 is LGHDT and CDR2 is YNNKEL (reference sequence). CDR3 sequence (DNA): TGTGCCAGCAGCCAAGATTGGCTAGCGGGGGGGACGGAGACCCAGTACTTC. Protein product: CASSQDWLAGGTETQYF.

The chain employs TRBV5-1 and TRBJ2-5, with 7 bases that match TRBD1. The V and J ends lost 6 bases and 4 bases, in that order; junction bases with no gene match: 6. There are 13 residues in the CDR3. The germline gives CDR1 SGHRS, CDR2 YFSETQ. CDR3 residues: CASTDRFRETQYF. The CDR3 DNA reads as TGCGCCAGCACGGACAGGTTCCGAGAGACCCAGTACTTC.

This sequence joins TRBV6-2 or TRBV6-3 and TRBJ2-5; the D is unclear. Per germline, CDR1 MNHEY and CDR2 SVGEGT. CDR3 length: 15 residues. V was cut by 7 bases and J by 4 bases, with 19 bases left in between. DNA of the CDR3: TGTGCCAGCACCCCCCCTGGGCGAAACGGAGAGACCCAGTACTTC. Protein: CASTPPGRNGETQYF.

The table lists this clone with a count of one. The genes are TRBV6-5 and TRBJ2-3; 10 nucleotides line up with TRBD1. Unmatched junction bases numbered 3, after V lost 0 bases and J lost 3 bases. This CDR3 region has 16 residues. Germline CDR1 and CDR2: MNHEY and SVGAGI. This chain's CDR3 is CASSYSWGQGTDTQYF. CDR3 nucleotide sequence: TGTGCCAGCAGTTACTCATGGGGACAGGGGACAGATACGCAGTATTTT.

The CDR3 sequence: CASSDREAFF. In DNA, the CDR3 is TGTGCCAGCAGTGACAGGGAAGCTTTCTTT. The chain has TRBV2 and TRBJ1-1; D not resolved. In germline, CDR1 is SNHLY, CDR2 FYNNEI. The CDR3 is 10 residues long. V was shortened by 3 bases and J by 8 bases, with 4 bases between the two germline ends.

The chain is built from TRBV7-3 and TRBJ2-2; TRBD1 agrees at 7 bases. The CDR3 totals 15 residues. Germline V gives CDR1 SGHTA, CDR2 FQGTGA. Trimming removed 5 bases from V and 4 bases from J; junction bases left unmatched: 7. DNA for the CDR3: TGTGCCAGCAGCCTCGGACAGGCGGGCACCGGGGAGCTGTTTTTT. Its protein product is CASSLGQAGTGELFF.

Only a few counts were recorded for this clone. The gene calls are TRBV6-1 and TRBJ2-5; no reliable D call. Germline loops: CDR1 MNHNS, CDR2 SASEGT. The CDR3 consists of 11 residues. V was pared by 5 bases and J by 3 bases, with 4 bases between. CDR3 DNA: TGTGCCAGCAGTCAAAAAGAGACCCAGTACTTC. This translates into CASSQKETQYF.

The rearrangement uses TRBV2 and TRBJ1-5; D is unclear. Germline V gene lookup returns CDR1 SNHLY and CDR2 FYNNEI. V lost 3 bases and J 0 bases, leaving 27 bases between the germline ends. The CDR3 is made up of 21 amino acids. The CDR3 sequence is CASSDEEGPGEMWDSNQPQHF. As DNA, the CDR3 is TGTGCCAGCAGTGATGAAGAGGGTCCCGGGGAGATGTGGGATAGCAATCAGCCCCAGCATTTT.

This chain joins TRBV4-2 and TRBJ2-3, with D possibly matching TRBD1 (6 bases). Germline CDR1 reads LGHNA; CDR2 reads YNFKEQ. The CDR3 totals 16 residues. The V and J ends lost 2 bases and 2 bases respectively, with 14 bases between them. CDR3 sequence reads: CASSQRTGINTDTQYF. The CDR3, as DNA: TGTGCCAGCAGCCAACGTACAGGGATTAACACAGATACGCAGTATTTT.

CDR3 bases: TGCGCCAGCAGCCATCTGGACCAGCGGGCCGGGGAGCTGTTTTTT. This gives the protein CASSHLDQRAGELFF. This rearrangement joins TRBV4-1 to TRBJ2-2, with a weak D call TRBD2 (6 bases). V gave up 3 bases and J gave up 6 bases, with 14 bases separating them. The CDR3 spans 15 residues. The germline V gene has CDR1 MGHRA and CDR2 YSYEKL.

The table lists this clone with a count of one. This chain connects TRBV7-9 to TRBJ1-2; D is undetermined. The CDR3 loop spans 17 amino acids. V was shortened by 2 bases and J by 1 base, with 17 bases between the two germline ends. The germline V gene encodes CDR1 SEHNR and CDR2 FQNEAQ (reference sequence). This CDR3 is CASSLNPWEALNYGYTF. The CDR3 bases are TGTGCCAGCAGCTTAAACCCCTGGGAGGCCCTTAACTATGGCTACACCTTC.

The chain combines TRBV5-1 with TRBJ1-1; weak D call: TRBD1 (5 bases). The germline CDR1 and CDR2 sequences are SGHRS and YFSETQ. The CDR3 is 15 amino acids. V was shortened by 3 bases and J by 5 bases, with 17 bases between the two germline ends. For the CDR3, the DNA is TGCGCCAGCAGCTCGAATGGGGGGATGGAAACTGAAGCTTTCTTT. Encoded protein: CASSSNGGMETEAFF.

V is TRBV7-3 and J is TRBJ2-5; maybe TRBD2 (6 bases). This CDR3 is 13 amino acids long. Trimming pared 2 bases from V and 5 bases from J, leaving 9 bases between. Per germline, CDR1 SGHTA and CDR2 FQGTGA. CDR3 residues: CASSLAAGETQYF. In DNA form, the CDR3 reads TGTGCCAGCAGCTTAGCGGCGGGGGAGACCCAGTACTTC.

This clone was seen once. The V gene is TRBV5-3, the J gene TRBJ2-5; tentatively, D is TRBD2 (6 bases). TRBV5-3 is an ORF; its function is uncertain. V was pared by 4 bases and J by 2 bases, with 12 bases between. CDR3 size: 14 residues. The CDR3 loop reads CARSPAGLQETQYF. As DNA, the CDR3 is TGTGCCAGAAGCCCCGCGGGATTACAAGAGACCCAGTACTTC.